This T cell receptor (beta chain) was profiled in a study of T cell repertoires in cytomegalovirus infection. Overall study: Researchers turned to recently identified HLA-C-restricted CMV epitopes as well as well-studied HLA-B-restricted ones. CMV infection plus the matching HLA type was flagged by public TCR beta signatures. Regarding the study as a whole: The response measured ex vivo was dominated by TCR beta clonotypes (HLA-C-restricted and CMV-specific). Totalled public TCR beta family frequency picked out people who carried CMV plus the relevant HLA.

TCRdb reprocessed the reads via MiXCR and lists one record per CDR3 protein. The data hold roughly 730,000 distinct CDR3 sequences, with roughly 36% observed a single time. Trimming left V 4 bases short and J 9 bases short, with 18 bases between. From germline, CDR1 is SGHTA and CDR2 FQGNSA. This CDR3 comprises 14 residues. The sample holds a few counts of this clonotype. The antigen is undetermined. The chain joins TRBV7-2 to TRBJ2-5, with D perhaps TRBD1 (6 bases). The origin of this receptor is a human donor in good health (CMV status not recorded). Some clones in this sample may be carry-over from other donors' samples. The sample was cultured PBMCs, taken from culture after CMV antigen stimulation. The CDR3 DNA reads as TGTGCCAGCAGCTACACAGGGTCCGGGTCGGCCCAGTACTTC. This gives the protein CASSYTGSGSAQYF.